This T cell receptor (beta chain) came from a study of blood T cell repertoires in COVID-19. At the level of the study: PBMCs, B-cell-depleted T cells, or T cells were the source of the cDNA or gDNA that made up the material.

In the authors' methods: Reference gene primer amplification gave nucleated cell count estimates. Data came from immunoSEQ multiplex PCR; TCRdb stores just in-frame clones and leaves some out. The DNA was the basis for D and trimming; V, J and clone size are from that table. The data show about 270,000 clones, with around 87% seen just once and approximately 2.3% held by the top ten. In germline, CDR1 is SGDLS, CDR2 YYNGEE. The CDR3 runs to 14 residues. The junction had 4 bases not matched to a gene; V was cut back by 0 bases and J by 7 bases. The genes are TRBV9 and TRBJ2-7; 10 nucleotides match TRBD2. The sequence was obtained from a woman between 45 and 60 years old with acute or convalescent COVID-19. Sequenced material: peripheral blood. CDR3 nucleotides: TGTGCCAGCAGCGTAGATCTAGCGGGAGCTGAGCAGTACTTC. This gives the protein CASSVDLAGAEQYF.